Presented here are 20 T cell receptor beta chains from one specimen sequenced in a study of cytomegalovirus exposure and HLA in healthy donors. The PCR had 60 Vbeta and 13 Jbeta primers. TCRdb's table, derived via immunoSEQ multiplex PCR, lists solely in-frame clones and lacks some. The sample holds a few hundred thousand clones, around 79% seen once. The sample comprised PBMCs. Receptors were obtained from a girl aged 2 to 10 in good health and CMV-seronegative.

V gene TRBV7-9 combines with J gene TRBJ1-2; TRBD1 is a possible D gene (6 bases). The CDR3 runs to 15 residues. The V and J ends lost 5 bases and 1 base respectively, with 14 bases between them. CDR1 is SEHNR, CDR2 FQNEAQ, per germline (reference sequence). Here the CDR3 reads CASSPRDTLNYGYTF. DNA for the CDR3: TGTGCCAGCAGCCCTAGGGACACCCTTAACTATGGCTACACCTTC.

About this clone: Other DNA sequences in this specimen translate into the identical CDR3. This chain joins TRBV7-2 and TRBJ1-1; D is undetermined. Trimming shortened V by 1 base and J by 4 bases, and 10 bases separated the two germline ends. The germline V gene encodes CDR1 SGHTA and CDR2 FQGNSA. CDR3 length equals 14 residues. Here the CDR3 reads CASSLGAGGTEAFF. The DNA for the CDR3 is TGTGCCAGCAGCTTAGGGGCCGGAGGCACTGAAGCTTTCTTT.

V is TRBV9 and J is TRBJ2-1; 9 bases align to TRBD2. After removal of 4 bases from V and 4 bases from J, the junction contained 6 bases not matched to a gene. The CDR3 sequence is 15 residues long. Looked up from germline, CDR1 is SGDLS and CDR2 is YYNGEE. The CDR3 DNA reads TGTGCCAGCAGCCTCCTAGCGGGATTTTACAATGAGCAGTTCTTC. This codes for CASSLLAGFYNEQFF.

This chain connects TRBV7-9 to TRBJ2-1, with TRBD1 as a possible D gene (6 bases). Looked up from germline, CDR1 is SEHNR and CDR2 is FQNEAQ (reference sequence). Trimming took 5 bases from V and 1 from J, leaving 15 bases between them. This CDR3 has 16 residues. The chain's CDR3 is CASSLRYRVSYNEQFF. Here the CDR3 DNA reads TGTGCCAGCAGCCTCCGCTACAGGGTTTCCTACAATGAGCAGTTCTTC.

The chain uses TRBV30 and TRBJ1-2; perhaps TRBD1 as D (6 bases). Trimming removed 0 bases at V and 4 bases at J, with 27 bases between. The length of the CDR3 is 19 residues. CDR1 and CDR2 (germline): GTSNPN, SVGIG (reference sequence). CDR3 sequence (DNA): TGTGCCTGGAGTGTCCACCCCGCCATCCTGACAGGCGTCTTCTATGGCTACACCTTC. It codes for CAWSVHPAILTGVFYGYTF.

The chain uses TRBV13 and TRBJ2-3, with TRBD2 matching over 10 bases. V lost 5 bases to trimming and J lost 1 base; unmatched junction nucleotides: 12. The length of the CDR3 is 18 residues. Germline CDR1 reads PRHDT; CDR2 reads FYEKMQ (reference sequence). The CDR3 protein is CASSRTSGYISGTDTQYF. The CDR3 DNA is TGTGCCAGCAGCCGGACTAGCGGATACATAAGTGGCACAGATACGCAGTATTTT.

DNA for the CDR3: TGCGCCAGCAGCCGGTCGACTAGCGGGAGGACGAACACCGGGGAGCTGTTTTTT. Encoded protein: CASSRSTSGRTNTGELFF. The chain joins TRBV4-1 to TRBJ2-2; 13 positions agree with TRBD2. V lost 4 bases and J lost 0; bases outside the gene matches: 5. CDR1 is MGHRA and CDR2 is YSYEKL in the germline V gene. The CDR3 extends over 18 amino acids.

This clone has only a few counts. The chain couples TRBV18 to TRBJ1-6; D unresolved. CDR3 length equals 13 residues. V lost 3 bases and J 4 bases, leaving 4 bases between the germline ends. Germline loops: CDR1 KGHSH, CDR2 LQKENI. CDR3 sequence: CASSPNYNSPLHF. CDR3 bases: TGTGCCAGCTCACCCAATTATAATTCACCCCTCCACTTT. Full variable domain (rest looked up from reference TRBV18 and TRBJ1-6): NAGVMQNPRHLVRRRGQEARLRCSPMKGHSHVYWYRQLPEEGLKFMVYLQKENIIDESGMPKERFSAEFPKEGPSILRIQQVVRGDSAAYFCASSPNYNSPLHFGNGTRLTVT.

This CDR3 reads CASSPVTGGFSYNEQFF. The CDR3 DNA sequence: TGTGCCAGCTCACCAGTTACAGGGGGCTTCTCCTACAATGAGCAGTTCTTC. This chain joins TRBV18 and TRBJ2-1; TRBD1 matches 9 bases. V trimming: 2 bases; J trimming: 0 bases; junction bases outside the gene matches: 5. Germline assignment: CDR1 KGHSH and CDR2 LQKENI. The CDR3 loop spans 17 amino acids.

The V and J genes are TRBV5-1 and TRBJ2-1; TRBD1 is a possible D gene (6 bases). CDR3 length: 14 residues. Trimming removed 4 bases at V and 15 bases at J, with 23 bases between. Germline CDR1 and CDR2: SGHRS and YFSETQ. CDR3 region: CASSLRTDVRAMFF. In nucleotides, the CDR3 is TGCGCCAGCAGCCTGAGGACAGACGTACGAGCCATGTTCTTC.

The chain has TRBV6-1 and TRBJ1-1; D is undetermined. Germline assignment: CDR1 MNHNS and CDR2 SASEGT. Trimming removed 1 base at V and 2 bases at J, with 8 bases between. This CDR3 is built from 14 residues. DNA of the CDR3: TGTGCCAGCAGTGAAGTAATTATTAACACTGAAGCTTTCTTT. Protein sequence: CASSEVIINTEAFF.

The V call is TRBV27, the J call TRBJ1-2, with D unclear. With 11 bases removed from V and 8 bases from J, the gap between germline ends came to 18 bases. The CDR3 sequence is 12 residues long. In germline, CDR1 is MNHEY, CDR2 SMNVEV (reference sequence). Here the CDR3 reads CAAGSGVRGYTF. The DNA for the CDR3 is TGTGCCGCGGGGAGTGGGGTGAGAGGCTACACCTTC.

The rearrangement joins TRBV30 to TRBJ1-3; TRBD1 is a possible D gene (5 bases). Germline loops: CDR1 GTSNPN, CDR2 SVGIG (reference sequence). The ends were cut back, 5 bases at V and 1 base at J, with 12 bases in the middle. The CDR3 is 14 amino acids. CDR3 residues: CAWQGLTSGNTIYF. For the CDR3, the DNA is TGTGCCTGGCAGGGTCTAACTTCTGGAAACACCATATATTTT.

The chain is built from TRBV30 and TRBJ1-2, with 7 bases aligning to TRBD1. The trim removed 4 bases at V and 4 bases at J, leaving 12 bases unmatched. The germline CDR1 and CDR2 sequences are GTSNPN and SVGIG (reference sequence). The CDR3 has 15 amino acids. This CDR3 is CAWTRRGGPSYGYTF. The CDR3 region has the DNA TGTGCCTGGACACGGCGAGGGGGCCCGTCCTATGGCTACACCTTC.

This rearrangement joins TRBV29-1 to TRBJ1-4; the D is unclear. Germline V gene lookup returns CDR1 SQVTM and CDR2 ANQGSEA. The CDR3 extends over 13 amino acids. V dropped 6 bases and J dropped 0 bases, with 8 bases sitting between them. The CDR3 protein is CSVVRSTNEKLFF. The CDR3 bases are TGCAGCGTCGTGAGGTCAACTAATGAAAAACTGTTTTTT. Drawing the rest from reference TRBV29-1 and TRBJ1-4, the complete variable domain is SAVISQKPSRDICQRGTSLTIQCQVDSQVTMMFWYRQQPGQSLTLIATANQGSEATYESGFVIDKFPISRPNLTFSTLTVSNMSPEDSSIYLCSVVRSTNEKLFFGSGTQLSVL.

The chain carries TRBV23-1 and TRBJ1-1; no definite D call. TRBV23-1 is recorded as an ORF, its role being uncertain. The CDR3 length is 14 residues. V dropped 2 bases and J dropped 13 bases, with 20 bases sitting between them. CDR3 loop: CASSQIGPRGEVFF. CDR3 DNA: TGCGCCAGCAGTCAAATTGGTCCACGCGGGGAGGTTTTCTTT.

The chain links TRBV5-1 to TRBJ2-3; 7 bases align to TRBD2. Trimming took 2 bases from V and 6 from J; bases not matched to a gene: 18. This CDR3 comprises 18 residues. Germline V lookup: CDR1 SGHRS, CDR2 YFSETQ. In DNA, the CDR3 is TGCGCCAGCAGCTTTGATTGGGGGGGAACGAACGGTGCGGATACGCAGTATTTT. This sequence encodes CASSFDWGGTNGADTQYF.

A single count supports this clone. This chain's CDR3 is CASRAGTGGYEQYF. CDR3 DNA sequence: TGTGCCAGCAGGGCCGGGACAGGGGGTTACGAGCAGTACTTC. The J gene is TRBJ2-7, the V gene TRBV6-5; 11 nucleotides line up with TRBD1. The CDR3 is 14 residues long. V dropped 6 bases and J dropped 4; count of bases not matched to a gene: 5. The germline gives CDR1 MNHEY, CDR2 SVGAGI.

The rearrangement links TRBV6-6 to TRBJ1-2; 9 bases fit TRBD1. V lost 6 bases and J lost 8; bases outside the gene matches: 10. Germline lookup yields CDR1 MNHNY and CDR2 SVGAGI (reference sequence). The CDR3 runs to 14 residues. This chain's CDR3 is CASRAGQGNYGYTF. The CDR3 nucleotides are TGTGCCAGCAGGGCGGGACAGGGCAATTACGGCTACACCTTC.

This chain joins TRBV5-4 and TRBJ2-7; 7 positions match TRBD2. CDR3 length equals 17 residues. Germline V CDR1 and CDR2: SGHNT, YYREEE (reference sequence). J lost 2 bases, V lost 0 bases, and 11 bases had no gene match. DNA for the CDR3: TGTGCCAGCAGCTTGGTCCCACGCGGGAGTACCCCCTACGAGCAGTACTTC. Amino acids: CASSLVPRGSTPYEQYF.